The sequence of this T cell receptor (beta chain) was determined in a study of shared clonotypes between healthy human individuals. It was CD45RO-negative cells, positively selected for CCR7, that made up naive CD8 cells, with terminally differentiated effector memory CD45RA+ cells excluded. The CDR3 is 11 residues long. Trimming removed 3 bases from V and 8 bases from J, with 10 bases in between. Looked up from germline, CDR1 is SQVTM and CDR2 is ANQGSEA. The protocol was immunoSEQ multiplex PCR, while the TCRdb copy is restricted to in-frame clones and leaves out a portion. The sample holds around 1,900,000 clones, 93% seen once.

The receptor comes from a man aged 18 to 30 in good health. Some clones in this sample may be carry-over from other donors' samples. The chain recombines TRBV29-1 with TRBJ1-2, with TRBD1 as a possible D gene (5 bases). The source material was naive CD8+ T cells from PBMCs. The DNA of the CDR3 is TGCAGCGTTGACTGGGGACGCGGCTACACCTTC. This translates into CSVDWGRGYTF.